This T cell receptor beta chain was recovered during a study of blood T cell repertoires in COVID-19. Study-level information: COVID-19 samples collected from the United States, Italy and Spain covered acute and convalescent phases. PBMCs, B-cell-depleted T cells, or T cells provided the cDNA or gDNA that made up the material.

Source study methods: Estimation of nucleated cell counts relied on the amplification of reference gene primers. TCRdb's copy holds only in-frame clones and misses some; the assay was immunoSEQ multiplex PCR. Clone size and the V and J calls come from that table; the DNA yielded D and trimming. The sample contains more than 90,000 clones, around 87% of which appear only once. CDR3 size: 16 residues. V trimming: 2 bases; J trimming: 4 bases; junction bases outside the gene matches: 8. In germline, CDR1 is PRHDT, CDR2 FYEKMQ (reference sequence). Sequencing input: peripheral blood. This chain links TRBV13 with TRBJ1-2, with 9 nucleotides matching TRBD1. The TCR comes from a human donor in a cohort sampled during active COVID-19. The CDR3 reads CASSLRTGAPIYGYTF. DNA of the CDR3: TGTGCCAGCAGCTTAAGGACAGGGGCCCCTATCTATGGCTACACCTTC.